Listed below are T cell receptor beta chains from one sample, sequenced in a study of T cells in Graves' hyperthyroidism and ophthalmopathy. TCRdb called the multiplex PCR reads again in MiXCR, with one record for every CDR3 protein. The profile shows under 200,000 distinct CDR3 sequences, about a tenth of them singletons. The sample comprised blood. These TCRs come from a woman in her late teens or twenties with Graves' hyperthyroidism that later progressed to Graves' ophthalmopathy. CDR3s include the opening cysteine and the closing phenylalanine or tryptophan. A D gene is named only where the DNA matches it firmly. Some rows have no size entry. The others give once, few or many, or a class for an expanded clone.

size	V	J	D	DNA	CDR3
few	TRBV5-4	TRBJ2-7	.	TGTGCCAGCAGCTTTAGTCCGGATGACGAGCAGTACTTC	CASSFSPDDEQYF
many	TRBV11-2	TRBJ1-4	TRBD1	TGTGCCAGCAGCTCCGGGACAGGGTTGGGGGAAAAACTGTTTTTT	CASSSGTGLGEKLFF
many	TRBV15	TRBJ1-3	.	TGTGCCACCAGCAGAGATTTGAGCGTCTCTGGAAACACCATATATTTT	CATSRDLSVSGNTIYF
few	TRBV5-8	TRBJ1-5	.	TGTGCCAGCAGCCTAGCACGGACAACTTATAGCAATCAGCCCCAGCATTTT	CASSLARTTYSNQPQHF
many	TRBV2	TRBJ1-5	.	TGTGCCAGCAAGGGGCGGGAGCAGCCCCAGCATTTT	CASKGREQPQHF
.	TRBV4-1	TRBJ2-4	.	TGCGCCAGCAGCCAGGGCTTACTAGCCAAAAACATTCAGTACTTC	CASSQGLLAKNIQYF
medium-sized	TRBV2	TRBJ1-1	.	TGTGCCAGCAAGAGTGGCAACACTGAAGCTTTCTTT	CASKSGNTEAFF
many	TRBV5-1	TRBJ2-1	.	TGCGCCAGCAGCTTGGTTGTCGGGAGCTCCTACAATGAGCAGTTCTTC	CASSLVVGSSYNEQFF
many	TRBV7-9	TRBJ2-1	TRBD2	TGTGCCAGCAGCCAGGGCGGGGGGCCTGACAATGAGCAGTTCTTC	CASSQGGGPDNEQFF
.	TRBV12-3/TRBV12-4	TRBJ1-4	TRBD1	TGTGCCAGCAGCACCGGGACAGGAGAAAAACTGTTTTTT	CASSTGTGEKLFF
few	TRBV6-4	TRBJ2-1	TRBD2	TGTGCCAGCAGTGACGAGTTAGCGGGAGTTGAGCAGTTCTTC	CASSDELAGVEQFF
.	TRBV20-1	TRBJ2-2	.	TGCAGTGCTAGTAAAGACACGAACACCGGGGAGCTGTTTTTT	CSASKDTNTGELFF
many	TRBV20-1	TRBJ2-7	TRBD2	TGCAGTGCTAGAGATCGGGCTAGCGGCTACGAGCAGTACTTC	CSARDRASGYEQYF
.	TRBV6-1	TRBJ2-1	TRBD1	TGTGCCAGCAGGTCCGGGACAGGGGGCCACAATGAGCAGTTCTTC	CASRSGTGGHNEQFF
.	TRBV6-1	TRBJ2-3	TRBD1	TGTGCCAGCAGCATAAGGGACAGGGGAGTTACAGATACGCAGTATTTT	CASSIRDRGVTDTQYF
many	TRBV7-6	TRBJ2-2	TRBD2	TGTGCCAGCAGCTTGGGACTAGCGGGAGACTTCACCGGGGAGCTGTTTTTT	CASSLGLAGDFTGELFF
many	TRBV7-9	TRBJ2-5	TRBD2	TGTGCCAGCAGCTTCGGGACTAGCGGCGGGGAGACCCAGTACTTC	CASSFGTSGGETQYF
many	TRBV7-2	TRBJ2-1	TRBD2	TGTGCCAGCAGCTTAGTCGGCTTTGGACTAGCGGACGATGAGCAGTTCTTC	CASSLVGFGLADDEQFF
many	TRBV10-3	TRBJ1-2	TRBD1	TGTGCCATCAGTGAGGACAGGGTTGACGGCTACACCTTC	CAISEDRVDGYTF
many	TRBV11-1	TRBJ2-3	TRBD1	TGTGCCAGCAGCTCCGACAGGGCCACAGATACGCAGTATTTT	CASSSDRATDTQYF
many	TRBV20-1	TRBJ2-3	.	TGCAGTGCTAGTGTACAGCGGGATACGCAGTATTTT	CSASVQRDTQYF
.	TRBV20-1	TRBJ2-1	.	TGCAGTGCTAGAAGGCCCAGCGAGCAGTTCTTC	CSARRPSEQFF
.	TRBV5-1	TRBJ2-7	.	TGCGCCAGCAGGTCCGGTGGGTTCTCCTACGAGCAGTACTTC	CASRSGGFSYEQYF
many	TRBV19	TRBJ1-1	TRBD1	TGTGCCAGTAGTATAAGGGACAGGTCTCGAGGTTATAGGTTGAACACTGAAGCTTTCTTT	CASSIRDRSRGYRLNTEAFF
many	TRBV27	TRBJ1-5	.	TGTGCCAGCAGTTTATCGTGGGGACAGCCCCAGCATTTT	CASSLSWGQPQHF
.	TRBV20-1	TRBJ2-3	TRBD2	TGCAGTGCTAGGACTAGCGGGGGGGCCTTAGATACGCAGTATTTT	CSARTSGGALDTQYF
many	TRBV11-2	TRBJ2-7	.	TGTGCCAGCAGCTTAGATCGAGTGAACATAACAGTGCCTCTCTACGAGCAGTACTTC	CASSLDRVNITVPLYEQYF
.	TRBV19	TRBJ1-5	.	TGTCCCAGTAGTCCCCTGGCAGTTCAGCCCCAGCATTTT	CPSSPLAVQPQHF